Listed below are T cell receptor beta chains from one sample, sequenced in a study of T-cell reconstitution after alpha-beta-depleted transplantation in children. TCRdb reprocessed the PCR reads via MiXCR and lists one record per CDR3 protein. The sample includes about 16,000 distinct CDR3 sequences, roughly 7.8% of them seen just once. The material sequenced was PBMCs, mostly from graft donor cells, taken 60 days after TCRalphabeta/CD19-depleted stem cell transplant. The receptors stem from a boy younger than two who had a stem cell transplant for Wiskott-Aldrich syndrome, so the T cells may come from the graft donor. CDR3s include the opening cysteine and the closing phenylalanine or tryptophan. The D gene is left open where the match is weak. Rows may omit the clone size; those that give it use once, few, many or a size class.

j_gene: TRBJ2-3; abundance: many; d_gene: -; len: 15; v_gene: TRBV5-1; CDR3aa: CASSLDSRPTDTQYF; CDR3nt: TGCGCCAGCAGCTTGGATTCGCGACCCACAGATACGCAGTATTTT
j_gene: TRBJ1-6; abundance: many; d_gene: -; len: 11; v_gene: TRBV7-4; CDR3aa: CASSPSSPLHF; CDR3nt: TGTGCCAGCAGCCCCAGTTCACCCCTCCACTTT
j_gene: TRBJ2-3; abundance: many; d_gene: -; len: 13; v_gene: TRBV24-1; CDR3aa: CATGAVSTDTQYF; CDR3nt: TGTGCCACCGGGGCGGTTAGCACAGATACGCAGTATTTT
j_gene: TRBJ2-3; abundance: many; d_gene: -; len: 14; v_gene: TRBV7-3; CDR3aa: CASSLGASLDTQYF; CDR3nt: TGTGCCAGCAGCTTAGGGGCTAGCTTAGATACGCAGTATTTT
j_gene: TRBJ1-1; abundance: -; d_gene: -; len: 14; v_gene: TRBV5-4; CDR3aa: CASSSVESYTEAFF; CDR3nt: TGTGCCAGCAGCTCGGTAGAGAGTTACACTGAAGCTTTCTTT
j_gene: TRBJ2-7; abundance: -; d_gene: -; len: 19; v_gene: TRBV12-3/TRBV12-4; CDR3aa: CACSFGKDRATYRLNEQYF; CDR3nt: TGTGCCTGCAGTTTTGGGAAAGACCGGGCCACATACAGGCTCAACGAGCAGTACTTC
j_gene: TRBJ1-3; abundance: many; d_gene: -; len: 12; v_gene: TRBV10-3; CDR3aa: CAIGGSGNTIYF; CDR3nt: TGTGCCATCGGGGGATCTGGAAACACCATATATTTT
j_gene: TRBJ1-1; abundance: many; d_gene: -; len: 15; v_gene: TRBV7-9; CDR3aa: CASSLVVGKNTEAFF; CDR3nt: TGTGCCAGCAGCCTGGTGGTAGGGAAGAACACTGAAGCTTTCTTT
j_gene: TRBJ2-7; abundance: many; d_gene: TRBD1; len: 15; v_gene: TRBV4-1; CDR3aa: CASSHWDRVGDEQYF; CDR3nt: TGCGCCAGCAGCCATTGGGACAGGGTAGGTGACGAGCAGTACTTC
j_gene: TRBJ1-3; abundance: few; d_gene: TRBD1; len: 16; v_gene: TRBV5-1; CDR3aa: CASSWTGQSSGNTIYF; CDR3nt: TGCGCCAGCAGCTGGACGGGACAGAGCTCTGGAAACACCATATATTTT
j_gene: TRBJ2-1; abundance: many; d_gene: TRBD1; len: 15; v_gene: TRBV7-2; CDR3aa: CASSLGTVSYNEQFF; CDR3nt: TGTGCCAGCAGCCTCGGGACAGTCTCCTACAATGAGCAGTTCTTC
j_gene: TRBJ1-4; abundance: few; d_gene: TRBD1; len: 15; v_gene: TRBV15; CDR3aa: CATSRDGQEGEKLFF; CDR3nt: TGTGCCACCAGCAGAGACGGACAGGAAGGGGAAAAACTGTTTTTT
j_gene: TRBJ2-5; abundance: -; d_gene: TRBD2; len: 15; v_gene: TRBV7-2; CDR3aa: CASSFSGRDGETQYF; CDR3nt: TGTGCCAGCAGTTTTAGCGGGAGGGACGGAGAGACCCAGTACTTC
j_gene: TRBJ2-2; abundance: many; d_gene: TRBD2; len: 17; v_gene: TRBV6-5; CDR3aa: CASSYPGLAGNTGELFF; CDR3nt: TGTGCCAGCAGTTACCCCGGACTAGCGGGGAACACCGGGGAGCTGTTTTTT
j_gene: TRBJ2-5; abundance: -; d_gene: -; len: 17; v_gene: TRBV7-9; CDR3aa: CASSLGWIDSRVETQYF; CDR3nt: TGTGCCAGCAGCTTAGGGTGGATAGACAGTAGGGTAGAGACCCAGTACTTC
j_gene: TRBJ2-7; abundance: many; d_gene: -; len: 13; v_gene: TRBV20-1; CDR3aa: CSTHRIPSYEQYF; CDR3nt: TGCAGCACCCACAGGATACCTTCCTACGAGCAGTACTTC
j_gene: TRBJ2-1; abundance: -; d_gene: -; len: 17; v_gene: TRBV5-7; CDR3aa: CASSPGSRCSNYNEQFF; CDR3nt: TGTGCCAGCAGCCCAGGGAGCCGGTGCTCAAACTACAATGAGCAGTTCTTC
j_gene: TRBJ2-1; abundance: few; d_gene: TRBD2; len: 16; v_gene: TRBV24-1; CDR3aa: CATSDFILAGESEQFF; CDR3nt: TGTGCCACCAGTGATTTTATCCTAGCGGGAGAGAGTGAGCAGTTCTTC
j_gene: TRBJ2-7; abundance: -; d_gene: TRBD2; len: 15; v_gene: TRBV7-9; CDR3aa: CASSFTGTSTHEQYF; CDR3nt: TGTGCCAGCAGCTTCACCGGGACTAGCACCCACGAGCAGTACTTC
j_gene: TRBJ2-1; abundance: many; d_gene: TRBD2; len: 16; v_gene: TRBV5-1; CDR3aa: CASSLRLAGVDNEQFF; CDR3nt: TGCGCCAGCAGCTTGAGACTAGCGGGCGTTGACAATGAGCAGTTCTTC
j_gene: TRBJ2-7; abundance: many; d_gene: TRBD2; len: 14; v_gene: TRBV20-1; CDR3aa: CSAGQSGDLYEQYF; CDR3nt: TGCAGTGCTGGACAAAGCGGGGACCTCTACGAGCAGTACTTC
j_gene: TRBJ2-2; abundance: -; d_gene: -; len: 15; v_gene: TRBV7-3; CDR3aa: CASSLGGANTGELFF; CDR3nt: TGTGCCAGCAGCCTTGGGGGAGCGAACACCGGGGAGCTGTTTTTT